The T cell receptor beta chain under discussion was sequenced for a study of CD8+ T cells in alopecia areata. Whole-study context: Among treated patients, oral tofacitinib was administered at 5 to 10 mg twice daily. Study findings and constraints: TCR sharing across patients was less clear than in mice, possibly HLA-related.

With regard to this clone: Antigen specificity is unknown.

Sequencing relied on a cDNA template that was reverse transcribed from extracted RNA. The method was immunoSEQ multiplex PCR; TCRdb's version includes in-frame clones alone and lacks a portion of them. The sample lists 140,000 to 150,000 clones; around 47% were seen once. The sequence was obtained from a human donor with alopecia areata. Sequences were obtained from CD4+ T cells sorted from blood.

The CDR3 region has the DNA TGTGCCAGCAGCTTTACAGGGGGCGAGCAGTACTTC. This codes for CASSFTGGEQYF. The rearrangement links TRBV7-9 to TRBJ2-7; TRBD1 agrees at 8 bases. V was clipped by 3 bases and J by 6 bases; unmatched bases: 1. Germline CDR1 SEHNR, CDR2 FQNEAQ (reference sequence). The CDR3 has 12 amino acids.